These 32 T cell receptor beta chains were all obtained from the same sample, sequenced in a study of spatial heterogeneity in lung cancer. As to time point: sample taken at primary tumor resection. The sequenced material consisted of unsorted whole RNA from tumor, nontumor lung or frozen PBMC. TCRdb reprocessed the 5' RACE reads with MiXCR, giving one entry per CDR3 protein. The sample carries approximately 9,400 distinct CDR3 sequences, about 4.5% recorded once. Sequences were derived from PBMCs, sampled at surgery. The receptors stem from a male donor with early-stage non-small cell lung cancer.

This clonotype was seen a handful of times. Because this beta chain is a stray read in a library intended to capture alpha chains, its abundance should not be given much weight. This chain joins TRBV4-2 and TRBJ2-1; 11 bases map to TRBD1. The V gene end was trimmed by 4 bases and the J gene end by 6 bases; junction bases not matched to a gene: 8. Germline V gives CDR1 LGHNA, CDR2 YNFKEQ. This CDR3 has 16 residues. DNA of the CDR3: TGTGCCAGCAGCCCGTCCTCCGGGACAGGGGGCAATGAGCAGTTCTTC. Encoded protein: CASSPSSGTGGNEQFF.

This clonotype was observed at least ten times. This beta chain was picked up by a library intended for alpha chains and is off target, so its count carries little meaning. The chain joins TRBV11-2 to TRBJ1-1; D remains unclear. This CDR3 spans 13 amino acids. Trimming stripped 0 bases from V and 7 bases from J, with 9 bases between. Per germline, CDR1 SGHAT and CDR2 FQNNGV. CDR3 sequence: CASSLEVISEAFF. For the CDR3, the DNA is TGTGCCAGCAGCTTAGAGGTTATAAGTGAAGCTTTCTTT.

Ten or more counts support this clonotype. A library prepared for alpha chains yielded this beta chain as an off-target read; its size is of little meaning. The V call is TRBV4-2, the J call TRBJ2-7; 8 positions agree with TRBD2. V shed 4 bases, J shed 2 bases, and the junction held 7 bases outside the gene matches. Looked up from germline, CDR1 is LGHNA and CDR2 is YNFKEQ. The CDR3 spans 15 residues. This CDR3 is CASSPLGGGTYEQYF. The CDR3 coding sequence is TGTGCCAGCAGCCCCCTCGGCGGGGGGACCTACGAGCAGTACTTC.

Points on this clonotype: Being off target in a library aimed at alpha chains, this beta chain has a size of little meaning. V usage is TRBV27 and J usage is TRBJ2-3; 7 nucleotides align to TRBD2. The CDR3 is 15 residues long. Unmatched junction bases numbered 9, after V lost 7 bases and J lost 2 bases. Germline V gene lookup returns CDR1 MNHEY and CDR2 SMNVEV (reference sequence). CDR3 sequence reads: CASTKGRGFTDTQYF. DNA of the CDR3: TGTGCCAGCACCAAGGGGAGGGGATTCACAGATACGCAGTATTTT.

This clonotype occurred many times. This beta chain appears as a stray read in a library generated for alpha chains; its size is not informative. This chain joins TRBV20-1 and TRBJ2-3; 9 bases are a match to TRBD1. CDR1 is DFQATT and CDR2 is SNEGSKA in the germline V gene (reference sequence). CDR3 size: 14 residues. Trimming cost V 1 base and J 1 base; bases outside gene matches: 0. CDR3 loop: CSARGTGGTDTQYF. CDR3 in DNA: TGCAGTGCTAGAGGGACAGGGGGCACAGATACGCAGTATTTT.

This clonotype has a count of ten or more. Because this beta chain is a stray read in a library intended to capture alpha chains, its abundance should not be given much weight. The CDR3 here is CASSAGQSNSPLHF. The CDR3 DNA is TGTGCCAGCAGCGCGGGACAGAGTAATTCACCCCTCCACTTT. The V call is TRBV7-9, the J call TRBJ1-6; 7 bases map to TRBD1. The V gene end was trimmed by 5 bases and the J gene end by 6 bases; junction bases not matched to a gene: 4. CDR3 size: 14 residues. The V gene's germline CDR1 is SEHNR and CDR2 FQNEAQ (reference sequence). Together with reference TRBV7-9 and TRBJ1-6, the CDR3 gives the full variable domain: DTGVSQNPRHKITKRGQNVTFRCDPISEHNRLYWYRQTLGQGPEFLTYFQNEAQLEKSRLLSDRFSAERPKGSFSTLEIQRTEQGDSAMYLCASSAGQSNSPLHFGNGTRLTVT.

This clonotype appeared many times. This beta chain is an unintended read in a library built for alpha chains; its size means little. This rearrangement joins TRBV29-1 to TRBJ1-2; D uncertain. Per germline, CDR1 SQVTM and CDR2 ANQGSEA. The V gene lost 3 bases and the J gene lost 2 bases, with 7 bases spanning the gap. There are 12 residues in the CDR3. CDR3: CSVDPVNYGYTF. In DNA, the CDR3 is TGCAGCGTTGATCCTGTGAACTATGGCTACACCTTC.

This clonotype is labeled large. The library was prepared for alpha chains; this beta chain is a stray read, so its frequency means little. As DNA, the CDR3 is TGTGCCATCACCCGACCTCGATATAGCAATCAGCCCCAGCATTTT. Encoded protein: CAITRPRYSNQPQHF. V usage is TRBV10-3 and J usage is TRBJ1-5; D gene ambiguous. With 7 bases removed from V and 0 bases from J, the gap between germline ends came to 13 bases. Germline V gene sequence: CDR1 ENHRY, CDR2 SYGVKD. The CDR3 length is 15 residues.

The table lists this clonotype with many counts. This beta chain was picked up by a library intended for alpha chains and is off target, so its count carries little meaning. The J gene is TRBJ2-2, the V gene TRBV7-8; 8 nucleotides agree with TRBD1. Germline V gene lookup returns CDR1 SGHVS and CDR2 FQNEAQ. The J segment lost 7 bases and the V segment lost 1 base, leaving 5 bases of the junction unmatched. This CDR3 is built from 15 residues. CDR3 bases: TGTGCCAGCAGCTTAGGACAGGGGACCCACGGGGAGCTGTTTTTT. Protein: CASSLGQGTHGELFF. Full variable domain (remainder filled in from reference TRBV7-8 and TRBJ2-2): GAGVSQSPRYKVAKRGQDVALRCDPISGHVSLFWYQQALGQGPEFLTYFQNEAQLDKSGLPSDRFFAERPEGSVSTLKIQRTQQEDSAVYLCASSLGQGTHGELFFGEGSRLTVL.

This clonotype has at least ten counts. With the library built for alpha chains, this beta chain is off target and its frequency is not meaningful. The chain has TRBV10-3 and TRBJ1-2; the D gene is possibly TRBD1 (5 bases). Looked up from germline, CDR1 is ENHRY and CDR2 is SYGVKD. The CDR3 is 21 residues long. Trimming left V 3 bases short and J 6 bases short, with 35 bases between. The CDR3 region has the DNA TGTGCCATCAGTGATTTGGGACGGCCGCGATCGGGCCTGCCGCGAGGGGATGGCTACACCTTC. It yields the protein CAISDLGRPRSGLPRGDGYTF.

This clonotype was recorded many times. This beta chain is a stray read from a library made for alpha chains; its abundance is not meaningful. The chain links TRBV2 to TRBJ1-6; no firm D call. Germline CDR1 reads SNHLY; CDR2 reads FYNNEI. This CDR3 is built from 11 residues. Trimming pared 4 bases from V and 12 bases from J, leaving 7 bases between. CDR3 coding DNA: TGTGCCAGCAGTGTTGGGGTACCCCTCCACTTT. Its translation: CASSVGVPLHF. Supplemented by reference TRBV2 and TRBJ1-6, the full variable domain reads EPEVTQTPSHQVTQMGQEVILRCVPISNHLYFYWYRQILGQKVEFLVSFYNNEISEKSEIFDDQFSVERPDGSNFTLKIRSTKLEDSAMYFCASSVGVPLHFGNGTRLTVT.

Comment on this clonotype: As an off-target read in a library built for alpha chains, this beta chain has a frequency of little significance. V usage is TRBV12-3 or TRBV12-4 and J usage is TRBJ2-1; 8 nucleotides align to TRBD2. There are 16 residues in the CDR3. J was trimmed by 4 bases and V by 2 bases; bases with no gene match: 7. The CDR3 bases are TGTGCCAGCAGTTTATCGGGGGGGGCCGGGTACAATGAGCAGTTCTTC. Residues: CASSLSGGAGYNEQFF.

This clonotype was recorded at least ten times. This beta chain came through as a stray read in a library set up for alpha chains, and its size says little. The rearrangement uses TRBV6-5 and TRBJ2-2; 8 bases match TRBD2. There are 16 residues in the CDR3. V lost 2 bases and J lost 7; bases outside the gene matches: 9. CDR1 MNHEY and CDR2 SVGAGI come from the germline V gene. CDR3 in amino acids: CASSYTGTRGNGELFF. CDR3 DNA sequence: TGTGCCAGCAGTTACACCGGGACTAGGGGAAACGGGGAGCTGTTTTTT.

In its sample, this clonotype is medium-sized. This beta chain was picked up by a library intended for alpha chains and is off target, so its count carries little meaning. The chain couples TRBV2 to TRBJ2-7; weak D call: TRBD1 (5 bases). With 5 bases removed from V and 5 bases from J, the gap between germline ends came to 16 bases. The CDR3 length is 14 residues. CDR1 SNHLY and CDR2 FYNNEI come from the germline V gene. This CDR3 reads CASSPLAGLHEQYV. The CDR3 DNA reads TGTGCCAGCAGTCCCCTGGCAGGGCTCCACGAGCAGTACGTC.

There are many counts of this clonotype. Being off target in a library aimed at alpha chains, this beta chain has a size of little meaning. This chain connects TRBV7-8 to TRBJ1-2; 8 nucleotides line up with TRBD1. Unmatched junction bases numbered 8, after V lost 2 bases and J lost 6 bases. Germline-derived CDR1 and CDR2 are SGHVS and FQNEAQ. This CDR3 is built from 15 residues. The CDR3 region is CASSLKMTGVNGYTF. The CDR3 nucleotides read TGTGCCAGCAGCTTAAAAATGACAGGGGTCAATGGCTACACCTTC.

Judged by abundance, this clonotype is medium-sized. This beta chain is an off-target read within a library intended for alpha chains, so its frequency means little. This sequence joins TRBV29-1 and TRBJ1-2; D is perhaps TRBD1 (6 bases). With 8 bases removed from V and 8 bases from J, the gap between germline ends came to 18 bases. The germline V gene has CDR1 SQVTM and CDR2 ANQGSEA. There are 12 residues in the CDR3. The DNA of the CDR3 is TGCAGCTCGAGGGGGGACCGCGGAGGCTACACCTTC. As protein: CSSRGDRGGYTF.

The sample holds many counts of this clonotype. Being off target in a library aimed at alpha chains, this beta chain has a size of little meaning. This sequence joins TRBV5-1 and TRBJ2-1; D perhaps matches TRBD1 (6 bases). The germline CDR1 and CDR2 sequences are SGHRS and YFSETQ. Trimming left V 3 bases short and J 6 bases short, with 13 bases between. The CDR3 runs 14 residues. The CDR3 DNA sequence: TGCGCCAGCAGCTCAGGGACAAGGGCCAATGAGCAGTTCTTC. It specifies CASSSGTRANEQFF.

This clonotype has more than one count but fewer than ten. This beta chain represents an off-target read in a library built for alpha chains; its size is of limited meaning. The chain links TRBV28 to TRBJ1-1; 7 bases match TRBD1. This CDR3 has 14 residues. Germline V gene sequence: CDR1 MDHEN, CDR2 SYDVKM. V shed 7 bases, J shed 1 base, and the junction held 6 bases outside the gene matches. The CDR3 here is CASKGTVANTEAFF. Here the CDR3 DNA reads TGTGCCAGCAAGGGGACAGTTGCGAACACTGAAGCTTTCTTT.

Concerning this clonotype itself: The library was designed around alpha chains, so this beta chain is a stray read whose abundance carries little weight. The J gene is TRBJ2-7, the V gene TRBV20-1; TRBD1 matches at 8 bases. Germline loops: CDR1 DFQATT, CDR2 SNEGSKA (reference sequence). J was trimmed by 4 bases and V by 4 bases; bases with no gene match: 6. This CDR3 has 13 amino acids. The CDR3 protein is CSATGQGAYEQYF. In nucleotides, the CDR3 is TGCAGTGCTACGGGGCAGGGGGCGTACGAGCAGTACTTC.

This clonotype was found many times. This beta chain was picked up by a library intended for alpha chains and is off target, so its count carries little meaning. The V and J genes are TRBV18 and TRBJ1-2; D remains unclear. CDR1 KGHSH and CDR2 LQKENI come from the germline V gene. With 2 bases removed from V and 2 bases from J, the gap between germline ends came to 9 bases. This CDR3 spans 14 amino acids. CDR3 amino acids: CASSPEGPNYGYTF. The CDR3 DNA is TGTGCCAGCTCACCAGAGGGCCCGAACTATGGCTACACCTTC.

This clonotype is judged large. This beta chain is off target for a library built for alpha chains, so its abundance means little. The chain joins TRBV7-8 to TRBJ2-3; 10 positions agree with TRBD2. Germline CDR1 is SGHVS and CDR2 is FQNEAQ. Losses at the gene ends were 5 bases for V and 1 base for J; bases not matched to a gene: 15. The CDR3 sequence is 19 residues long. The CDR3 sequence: CASSKRASGGARGTDTQYF. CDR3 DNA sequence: TGTGCCAGCAGCAAAAGAGCCAGCGGGGGGGCCCGGGGCACAGATACGCAGTATTTT.

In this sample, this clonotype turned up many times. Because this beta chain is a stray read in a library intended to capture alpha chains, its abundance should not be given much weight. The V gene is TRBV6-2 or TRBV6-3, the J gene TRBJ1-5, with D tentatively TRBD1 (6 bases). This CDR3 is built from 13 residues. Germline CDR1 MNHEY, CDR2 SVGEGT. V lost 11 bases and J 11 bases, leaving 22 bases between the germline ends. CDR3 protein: CACSLVWNRAQHF. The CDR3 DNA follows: TGTGCCTGTAGTTTGGTGTGGAACAGGGCCCAGCATTTT.

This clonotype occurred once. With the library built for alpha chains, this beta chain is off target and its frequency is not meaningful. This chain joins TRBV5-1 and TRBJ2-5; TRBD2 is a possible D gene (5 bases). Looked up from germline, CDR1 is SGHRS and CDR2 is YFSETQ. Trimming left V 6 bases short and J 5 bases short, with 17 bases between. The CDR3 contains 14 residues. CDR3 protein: CASTPSGLEETQYF. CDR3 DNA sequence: TGCGCCAGCACCCCCTCCGGACTGGAGGAGACCCAGTACTTC. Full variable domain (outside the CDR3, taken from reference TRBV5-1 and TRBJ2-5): KAGVTQTPRYLIKTRGQQVTLSCSPISGHRSVSWYQQTPGQGLQFLFEYFSETQRNKGNFPGRFSGRQFSNSRSEMNVSTLELGDSALYLCASTPSGLEETQYFGPGTRLLVL.

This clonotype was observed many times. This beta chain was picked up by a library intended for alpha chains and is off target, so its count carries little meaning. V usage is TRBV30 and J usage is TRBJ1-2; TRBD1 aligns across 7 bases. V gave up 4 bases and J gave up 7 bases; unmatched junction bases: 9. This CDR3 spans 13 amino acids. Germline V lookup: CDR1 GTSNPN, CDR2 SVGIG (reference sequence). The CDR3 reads CAWKMEGASGYTF. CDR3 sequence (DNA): TGTGCCTGGAAAATGGAGGGGGCCAGTGGCTACACCTTC. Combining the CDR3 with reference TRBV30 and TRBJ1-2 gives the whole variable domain SQTIHQWPATLVQPVGSPLSLECTVEGTSNPNLYWYRQAAGRGLQLLFYSVGIGQISSEVPQNLSASRPQDRQFILSSKKLLLSDSGFYLCAWKMEGASGYTFGSGTRLTVV.

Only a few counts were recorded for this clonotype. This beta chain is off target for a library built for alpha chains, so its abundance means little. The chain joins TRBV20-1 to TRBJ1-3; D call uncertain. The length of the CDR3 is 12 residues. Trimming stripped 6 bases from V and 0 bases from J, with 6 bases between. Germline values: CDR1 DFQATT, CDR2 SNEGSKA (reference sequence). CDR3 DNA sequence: TGCAGTGCCCAGTACTCTGGAAACACCATATATTTT. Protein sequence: CSAQYSGNTIYF.

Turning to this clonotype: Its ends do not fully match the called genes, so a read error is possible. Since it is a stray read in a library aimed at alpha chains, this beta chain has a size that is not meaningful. This CDR3 is CASSEQGGNYDYTF. For the CDR3, the DNA is TGTGCCAGTAGCGAACAGGGGGGAAACTATGACTACACCTTC. The rearrangement links TRBV19 to TRBJ1-2; 8 bases match TRBD1. CDR1 is LNHDA and CDR2 is SQIVND in the germline V gene (reference sequence). The CDR3 runs to 14 residues.

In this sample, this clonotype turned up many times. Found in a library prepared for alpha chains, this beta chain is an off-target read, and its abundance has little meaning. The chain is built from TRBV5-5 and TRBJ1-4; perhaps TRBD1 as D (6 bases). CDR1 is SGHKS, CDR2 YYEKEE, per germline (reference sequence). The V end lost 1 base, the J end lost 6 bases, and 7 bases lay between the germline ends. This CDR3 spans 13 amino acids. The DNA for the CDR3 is TGTGCCAGCAGCTTGAACAGGGATGAAAAACTGTTTTTT. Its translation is CASSLNRDEKLFF.

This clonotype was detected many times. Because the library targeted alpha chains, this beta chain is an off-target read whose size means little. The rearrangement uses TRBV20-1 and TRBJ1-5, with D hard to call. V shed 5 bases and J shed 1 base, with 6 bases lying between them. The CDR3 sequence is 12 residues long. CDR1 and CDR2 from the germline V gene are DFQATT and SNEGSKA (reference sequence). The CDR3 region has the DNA TGCAGTGCTGCCCGGAGCAATCAGCCCCAGCATTTT. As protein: CSAARSNQPQHF.

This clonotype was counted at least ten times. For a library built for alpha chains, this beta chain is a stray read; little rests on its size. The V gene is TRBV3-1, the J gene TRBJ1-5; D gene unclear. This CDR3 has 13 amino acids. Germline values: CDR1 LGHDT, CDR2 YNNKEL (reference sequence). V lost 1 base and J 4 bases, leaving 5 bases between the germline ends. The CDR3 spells CASSQGMNQPQHF. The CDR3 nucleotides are TGTGCCAGCAGCCAAGGAATGAATCAGCCCCAGCATTTT.

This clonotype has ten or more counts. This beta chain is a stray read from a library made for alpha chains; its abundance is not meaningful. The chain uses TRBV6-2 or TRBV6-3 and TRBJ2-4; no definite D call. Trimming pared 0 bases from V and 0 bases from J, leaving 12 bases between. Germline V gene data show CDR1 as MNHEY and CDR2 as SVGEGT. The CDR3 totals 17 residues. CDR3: CASSYSRPRLAKNIQYF. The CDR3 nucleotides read TGTGCCAGCAGTTACTCTAGACCGCGACTAGCCAAAAACATTCAGTACTTC.

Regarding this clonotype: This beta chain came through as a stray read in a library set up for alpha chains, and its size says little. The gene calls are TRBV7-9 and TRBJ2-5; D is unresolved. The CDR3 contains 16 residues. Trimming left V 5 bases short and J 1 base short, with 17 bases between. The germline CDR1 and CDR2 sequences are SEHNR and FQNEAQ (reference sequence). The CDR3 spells CASSNTLRVGQETQYF. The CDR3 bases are TGTGCCAGCAGCAATACCCTTAGGGTGGGCCAAGAGACCCAGTACTTC.

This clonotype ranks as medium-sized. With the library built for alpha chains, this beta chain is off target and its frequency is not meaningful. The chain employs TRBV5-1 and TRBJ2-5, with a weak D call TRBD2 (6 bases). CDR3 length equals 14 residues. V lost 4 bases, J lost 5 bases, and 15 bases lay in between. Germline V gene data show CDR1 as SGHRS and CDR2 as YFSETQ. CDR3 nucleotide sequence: TGCGCCAGCAGCGGAGGGTTGCCCGGGGAGACCCAGTACTTC. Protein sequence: CASSGGLPGETQYF.